This is a list of T cell receptor beta chains from one sample in a study of T cells in Graves' hyperthyroidism and ophthalmopathy. TCRdb recomputed calls from the multiplex PCR reads with MiXCR, one row per CDR3 protein. Seen here are around 440,000 distinct CDR3 sequences, 15% to 17% observed once, and the top ten hold 13% to 15%. Specimen: blood. The receptors stem from a woman under 30 with Graves' hyperthyroidism. Each CDR3 is given with its conserved first and last residue. A D gene is named only where the DNA matches it firmly. A clone size is listed for some rows: how often the clone was seen (once, few, many), or a class if it is expanded.

D: .
J: TRBJ1-1
size: many
V: TRBV2
length: 15
DNA: TGTGCCAGCACCGGACCGAAAAACGGGGGCACTGAAGCTTTCTTT
CDR3: CASTGPKNGGTEAFF

D: .
J: TRBJ2-3
size: many
V: TRBV5-1
length: 13
DNA: TGCGCCAGCAGCTTATCCAGCACAGATACGCAGTATTTT
CDR3: CASSLSSTDTQYF

D: TRBD1
J: TRBJ1-3
size: .
V: TRBV12-5
length: 17
DNA: TGTGCTAGTGGTTTGCCAGGGGGGGGAAGGCCTGGAAACACCATATATTTT
CDR3: CASGLPGGGRPGNTIYF

D: TRBD1
J: TRBJ2-5
size: many
V: TRBV7-3
length: 13
DNA: TGTGCCAGCAGCGAGACAGGGATAGAGACCCAGTACTTC
CDR3: CASSETGIETQYF

D: .
J: TRBJ2-7
size: many
V: TRBV20-1
length: 15
DNA: TGCAGTGCTAAGAGGGAGGCCTCCACCTCCTACGAGCAGTACTTC
CDR3: CSAKREASTSYEQYF

D: TRBD1
J: TRBJ1-1
size: few
V: TRBV12-3/TRBV12-4
length: 15
DNA: TGTGCCAGCAGTTCCACAGACAGGGGGGAGGTTGAAGCTTTCTTT
CDR3: CASSSTDRGEVEAFF

D: TRBD1
J: TRBJ1-4
size: .
V: TRBV28
length: 15
DNA: TGTGCCAGCAGTTCTGGGACAGGGGGTTCTGAAAAACTGTTTTTT
CDR3: CASSSGTGGSEKLFF

D: .
J: TRBJ2-7
size: many
V: TRBV29-1
length: 16
DNA: TGCAGCGTTGAAGATCAAGGGGCAGGGGCGGCCTACGAGCAGTACTTC
CDR3: CSVEDQGAGAAYEQYF

D: .
J: TRBJ1-6
size: .
V: TRBV6-1
length: 16
DNA: TGTGCCAGCAGAAGGTCGGGGGGCTCCTATAATTCACCCCTCCACTTT
CDR3: CASRRSGGSYNSPLHF

D: TRBD1
J: TRBJ1-2
size: .
V: TRBV25-1
length: 15
DNA: TGTGCCAGCAGTGAATTTGGGACAGCCAACTATGGCTACACCTTC
CDR3: CASSEFGTANYGYTF

D: .
J: TRBJ1-5
size: many
V: TRBV3-1
length: 13
DNA: TGTGCCAGCAGCCGCCAGATCAATCAGCCCCAGCATTTT
CDR3: CASSRQINQPQHF

D: .
J: TRBJ2-1
size: few
V: TRBV20-1
length: 13
DNA: TGCAGTGTTAGTCAGGGGTCCTACAATGAGCAGTTCTTC
CDR3: CSVSQGSYNEQFF

D: .
J: TRBJ2-7
size: many
V: TRBV20-1
length: 12
DNA: TGCAGTGCTCCAGCGTTCTCCTACGAGCAGTACTTC
CDR3: CSAPAFSYEQYF

D: TRBD1
J: TRBJ1-1
size: .
V: TRBV19
length: 16
DNA: TGTGCCAGTAGCATCGGACAGGGGCGGATGAGCACTGAAGCTTTCTTT
CDR3: CASSIGQGRMSTEAFF

D: .
J: TRBJ1-4
size: .
V: TRBV6-1
length: 14
DNA: TGTGCCAGCAGGCGGGATAAGGGGAATGAAAAACTGTTTTTT
CDR3: CASRRDKGNEKLFF

D: .
J: TRBJ2-1
size: many
V: TRBV20-1
length: 11
DNA: TGCAGTGCTAGTCCCGGGAATGAGCAGTTCTTC
CDR3: CSASPGNEQFF

D: .
J: TRBJ2-1
size: .
V: TRBV18
length: 17
DNA: TGTGCCAGCTCACCGCCGGCTTTGCTTCACTCCTACAATGGGCAGTTCTTC
CDR3: CASSPPALLHSYNGQFF

D: .
J: TRBJ2-2
size: few
V: TRBV6-2/TRBV6-3
length: 13
DNA: TGTGCCAGCACCTCCACGAACACCGGGGAGCTGTTTTTT
CDR3: CASTSTNTGELFF

D: TRBD2
J: TRBJ2-1
size: many
V: TRBV5-6
length: 14
DNA: TGTGCCAGCAGCTTGGCCGGGCTAGCGGGCCAGCAGTTCTTC
CDR3: CASSLAGLAGQQFF

D: TRBD1
J: TRBJ2-6
size: many
V: TRBV12-5
length: 17
DNA: TGTGCTAGTGGTAATACAGGGGTGGCTTCTGGGGCCAACGTCCTGACTTTC
CDR3: CASGNTGVASGANVLTF

D: .
J: TRBJ2-1
size: many
V: TRBV20-1
length: 14
DNA: TGCAGTGCTAGTCTCGGGACACCTTACAATGAGCAGTTCTTC
CDR3: CSASLGTPYNEQFF

D: .
J: TRBJ1-1
size: many
V: TRBV11-2
length: 14
DNA: TGTGCCAGCAGTTTCCAGGGCCCCATATCTGAAGCTTTCTTT
CDR3: CASSFQGPISEAFF